Detailed here is one T cell receptor beta chain. The antigen is unknown. From the germline J gene comes the end of the CDR3, since the read stops 3 residues before it. The data derive from a study of T cells in women clearing cervical HPV infection. Study background: Case blood was drawn when the lesion was first found; control blood after infection became undetectable. For cases, blood was sampled a median about 140 days after lesion detection, interquartile range about 90 to 230 days.

Regarding the study as a whole: Each sample's T-cell count was unknown, possibly confounding richness.

Cervical HPV DNA detected by MY09/MY11 PCR, typed by dot-blot. Trimming shortened V by 3 bases and J by 2 bases, and 9 bases separated the two germline ends. In germline, CDR1 is MDHEN, CDR2 SYDVKM. There are 14 residues in the CDR3. TCRdb's table, derived via immunoSEQ multiplex PCR, lists solely in-frame clones and lacks some. This repertoire includes more than 25,000 clones. V and J are TRBV28 and TRBJ2-3; D is ambiguous. Sequenced input: blood buffy coat. This sequence originates from a woman between 18 and 70 years old with a cervical HPV16 infection that either progressed to CIN3+ or cleared (not recorded which). The DNA read from the CDR3 is TGTGCCAGCAGTTTCCAAGGGTTCACAGATACG. This sequence encodes CASSFQGFTDT. The entire CDR3 sequence reads CASSFQGFTDTQYF.